Sequencing of this TCR beta chain was carried out in a study of cytomegalovirus exposure and HLA in healthy donors. The PCR contained 60 Vbeta and 13 Jbeta primers. Repertoires were generated with immunoSEQ multiplex PCR, while TCRdb's copy carries only in-frame clones and drops some. The table records some 150,000 clones, roughly four fifths of them present only once. Germline CDR1 reads SGHVS; CDR2 reads FQNEAQ. The germline V and J ends were trimmed by 6 bases and 2 bases, with 8 bases remaining between them. The length of the CDR3 is 13 residues. This TCR was sampled from a man aged 50-60 years in good health and CMV-seropositive. The specimen sequenced was PBMCs. V is TRBV7-8 and J is TRBJ1-3; possibly TRBD1 for D (6 bases). CDR3 loop: CASRQGTGNTIYF. CDR3 in DNA: TGTGCCAGCAGACAGGGCACTGGAAACACCATATATTTT.